This T cell receptor beta chain was identified in a study of cytomegalovirus exposure and HLA in healthy donors. Study observations and caveats: In vitro confirmation showed three CMV-associated chains to be CMV antigen specific. TCR beta sequences reportedly predicted most subjects' HLA-A and HLA-B alleles accurately.

13 Jbeta primers and 60 Vbeta primers were used for the PCR. The protocol was immunoSEQ multiplex PCR, while the TCRdb copy is restricted to in-frame clones and leaves out a portion. The profile covers 75,000 to 100,000 clones, with around 78% appearing a single time and 0.5% to 0.65% taken by the ten largest. In the case of this clone: Its matching antigen is unknown.

Unmatched junction bases numbered 8, after V lost 1 base and J lost 3 bases. The CDR3 covers 17 residues. Germline V gene data show CDR1 as SGHRS and CDR2 as YFSETQ. Sequenced material: PBMCs. The J gene is TRBJ2-3, the V gene TRBV5-1; 10 bases are a match to TRBD1. The clonotype comes from a man aged 25-45 years in good health and CMV-seronegative. The CDR3 spells CASSLLVGTGDTDTQYF. In DNA, the CDR3 is TGCGCCAGCAGCTTGTTGGTCGGGACAGGGGATACAGATACGCAGTATTTT. Drawing the rest from reference TRBV5-1 and TRBJ2-3, the complete variable domain is KAGVTQTPRYLIKTRGQQVTLSCSPISGHRSVSWYQQTPGQGLQFLFEYFSETQRNKGNFPGRFSGRQFSNSRSEMNVSTLELGDSALYLCASSLLVGTGDTDTQYFGPGTRLTVL.